The sequence of this TCR beta chain was determined in a study of control samples from healthy donors and cancer patients. Here immunoSEQ multiplex PCR was the method, and the copy in TCRdb shows in-frame clones only, minus some. Of about 98,000 clones listed, 79% are singletons. The CDR3 sequence is 19 residues long. The germline gives CDR1 KGHSH, CDR2 LQKENI. V lost 3 bases, J lost 0 bases, and 14 bases stayed unmatched. This chain links TRBV18 with TRBJ2-3; 8 bases fit TRBD1. The clonotype comes from a woman aged 30 to 39 in good health. The sequencing sample was made of blood. The CDR3: CASSPGREDRDRSTDTQYF. The CDR3 DNA reads TGTGCCAGCTCACCCGGAAGGGAGGACCGGGACAGGAGCACAGATACGCAGTATTTT.